A single TCR beta chain is shown here with its context. The source of the sample is a study of cytomegalovirus exposure and HLA in healthy donors. CDR3 length: 13 residues. The V gene lost 4 bases and the J gene lost 4 bases, with 9 bases spanning the gap. Per the germline V gene, CDR1 is SGHNT and CDR2 is YYREEE (reference sequence). The PCR contained 60 Vbeta and 13 Jbeta primers. This table comes from immunoSEQ multiplex PCR, and its TCRdb copy is limited to in-frame clones, with some not included. The sample gives under 300,000 clones, roughly 70% of which show up once; 2% to 2.5% is in the top ten.

The chain has TRBV5-4 and TRBJ2-1; D is possibly TRBD2 (5 bases). Sequenced: PBMCs. The receptor was derived from a female donor in good health and CMV-seronegative. The CDR3 region has the DNA TGTGCCAGCAGCAAGGACTTTTACAATGAGCAGTTCTTC. Its translation: CASSKDFYNEQFF. Based on the CDR3 plus reference TRBV5-4 and TRBJ2-1, the full variable domain is ETGVTQSPTHLIKTRGQQVTLRCSSQSGHNTVSWYQQALGQGPQFIFQYYREEENGRGNFPPRFSGLQFPNYSSELNVNALELDDSALYLCASSKDFYNEQFFGPGTRLTVL.